The 32 T cell receptor beta chains reported below all come from one sample, sequenced in a study of CD8+ T cells in alopecia areata (dated by TCRdb to the late 2010s). Libraries were prepared through the immunoSEQ multiplex PCR assay. RNA was extracted from all samples and reverse transcribed into cDNA, which served as template for TCR sequencing. TCRdb limited this immuneACCESS table to in-frame rearrangements with V and J called. A share of clones is missing; checked studies link under half to unresolved V genes, and the rest is unexplained. This sample has more than 130,000 clones in its table, and roughly four fifths of those were observed once. The biggest ten clones account for just under 25% of the sample. The time point label corresponds to: less than five weeks on oral tofacitinib. Per the publication, the treatment or condition label means: oral pan-JAK inhibitor, 5-10 mg twice daily. Sequenced here: CD8+ T cells sorted from blood, sampled at week 4, from a patient treated with tofacitinib. These receptors were collected from a human donor with alopecia areata.

This chain uses TRBV4-1 with TRBJ2-5; D is unclear. Germline V lookup: CDR1 MGHRA, CDR2 YSYEKL. Trimming took 4 bases from V and 3 from J, leaving 15 bases between them. CDR3 length: 15 amino acids. This CDR3 is CASSPERHGEETQYF. The CDR3 region has the DNA TGCGCCAGCAGCCCCGAGAGACACGGAGAAGAGACCCAGTACTTC.

The chain couples TRBV7-9 to TRBJ2-4, with 10 bases that match TRBD1. Unmatched junction bases numbered 11, after V lost 5 bases and J lost 7 bases. Germline lookup yields CDR1 SEHNR and CDR2 FQNEAQ (reference sequence). CDR3 length: 16 residues. The CDR3 sequence: CASSPGEGQGRNIQYF. For the CDR3, the DNA is TGTGCCAGCAGCCCAGGGGAGGGACAGGGGAGGAACATTCAGTACTTC.

The V gene is TRBV6-5, the J gene TRBJ2-3, with a weak D call TRBD2 (6 bases). V was cut by 8 bases and J by 1 base, with 10 bases left in between. The CDR3 spans 13 residues. Looked up from germline, CDR1 is MNHEY and CDR2 is SVGAGI. CDR3 nucleotide sequence: TGTGCCAGCGTATCGGGAGGCACAGATACGCAGTATTTT. It encodes CASVSGGTDTQYF.

This chain joins TRBV5-1 and TRBJ2-7; D is perhaps TRBD2 (6 bases). V was trimmed by 0 bases and J by 0 bases, leaving 16 bases between them. Germline V gene lookup returns CDR1 SGHRS and CDR2 YFSETQ. The CDR3 consists of 17 residues. In DNA form, the CDR3 reads TGCGCCAGCAGCTTGGTGCGACTAGGATCTTCCTCCTACGAGCAGTACTTC. Protein product: CASSLVRLGSSSYEQYF.

The chain combines TRBV4-1 with TRBJ1-5, with D possibly matching TRBD1 (5 bases). The V gene lost 3 bases and the J gene lost 5 bases, with 8 bases spanning the gap. Germline V CDR1 and CDR2: MGHRA, YSYEKL. The CDR3 runs 13 residues. In DNA form, the CDR3 reads TGCGCCAGCAGCCACCAGGGTTATCAGCCCCAGCATTTT. It yields the protein CASSHQGYQPQHF.

The table lists this clone with a count of one. The chain is built from TRBV29-1 and TRBJ1-1; 8 bases fit TRBD1. The length of the CDR3 is 14 residues. V lost 0 bases to trimming and J lost 3 bases; unmatched junction nucleotides: 3. CDR1 and CDR2 (germline): SQVTM, ANQGSEA. DNA for the CDR3: TGCAGCGTTGAAGATGCGACAGGGGACACTGAAGCTTTCTTT. It translates to CSVEDATGDTEAFF.

This chain connects TRBV2 to TRBJ1-3; D call uncertain. Germline V lookup: CDR1 SNHLY, CDR2 FYNNEI. V was trimmed by 3 bases and J by 4 bases, leaving 13 bases between them. This CDR3 region has 15 residues. In DNA form, the CDR3 reads TGTGCCAGCAGTGACTTCGGTAGGCCGGGAAACACCATATATTTT. Translating gives CASSDFGRPGNTIYF.

The rearrangement links TRBV6-1 to TRBJ1-2; D is unresolved. V was cut by 5 bases and J by 6 bases, with 19 bases left in between. There are 15 residues in the CDR3. Germline V gives CDR1 MNHNS, CDR2 SASEGT. The CDR3 coding sequence is TGTGCCAGCAGTAGAAGTGCCGTGGACCTGAATGGCTACACCTTC. Protein product: CASSRSAVDLNGYTF.

The V call is TRBV9, the J call TRBJ1-1; D is possibly TRBD1 (5 bases). The V end was cut by 2 bases, the J end by 1 base, with 15 bases between. CDR3 length: 16 amino acids. Germline loops: CDR1 SGDLS, CDR2 YYNGEE. CDR3 DNA: TGTGCCAGCAGCGTGACGGCAGGCGGGGGGAACACTGAAGCTTTCTTT. Translation: CASSVTAGGGNTEAFF.

The chain is built from TRBV2 and TRBJ1-2; 11 bases match TRBD1. This CDR3 comprises 15 residues. The germline V gene has CDR1 SNHLY and CDR2 FYNNEI. The trim removed 8 bases at V and 0 bases at J, leaving 5 bases unmatched. The CDR3 is CASEGQGVSNYGYTF. The CDR3 coding sequence is TGTGCCAGCGAGGGACAGGGGGTTTCTAACTATGGCTACACCTTC.

In DNA, the CDR3 is TGCAGCGTTGAAGATCATGGGTCCTCTGGAAACACCATATATTTT. Translating gives CSVEDHGSSGNTIYF. The chain couples TRBV29-1 to TRBJ1-3, with D unresolved. CDR1 SQVTM and CDR2 ANQGSEA come from the germline V gene. Deletions cut 0 bases from V and 0 bases from J, with 9 bases between. This CDR3 is 15 amino acids long.

This clone was recorded once. This sequence joins TRBV27 and TRBJ2-3; D uncertain. The germline V and J ends were trimmed by 7 bases and 3 bases, with 20 bases remaining between them. CDR1 and CDR2 (germline): MNHEY, SMNVEV (reference sequence). There are 16 residues in the CDR3. CDR3 sequence reads: CASTPGSDGPTDTQYF. The DNA of the CDR3 is TGTGCCAGCACCCCCGGTTCAGACGGACCTACAGATACGCAGTATTTT.

DNA of the CDR3: TGTGCCAGCAACTTCCTCTCCTACAATGAGCAGTTCTTC. Translating gives CASNFLSYNEQFF. The rearrangement uses TRBV6-1 and TRBJ2-1, with no clear D. Between the trimmed V and J ends, which lost 7 bases and 0 bases, there was a span of 7 bases. This CDR3 has 13 amino acids. The germline gives CDR1 MNHNS, CDR2 SASEGT.

The chain employs TRBV27 and TRBJ1-5; D possibly corresponds to TRBD1 (5 bases). Germline V CDR1 and CDR2: MNHEY, SMNVEV (reference sequence). V shed 5 bases and J shed 0 bases, with 11 bases lying between them. The CDR3 runs 15 residues. The CDR3: CASSPWGDSNQPQHF. The CDR3 DNA reads TGTGCCAGCAGTCCATGGGGGGATAGCAATCAGCCCCAGCATTTT.

The chain links TRBV13 to TRBJ2-3, with D unresolved. In germline, CDR1 is PRHDT, CDR2 FYEKMQ (reference sequence). V dropped 3 bases and J dropped 0 bases, with 10 bases sitting between them. The CDR3 is 15 residues long. The DNA of the CDR3 is TGTGCCAGCAGCTTCTCGCTCCCAAGCACAGATACGCAGTATTTT. Amino acid sequence: CASSFSLPSTDTQYF.

The chain couples TRBV7-2 to TRBJ2-7; perhaps TRBD2 as D (6 bases). Germline V gene lookup returns CDR1 SGHTA and CDR2 FQGNSA. This CDR3 region has 14 residues. The V end was cut by 2 bases, the J end by 1 base, with 9 bases between. The CDR3 loop reads CASSLSGLSYEQYF. Written as DNA, the CDR3 is TGTGCCAGCAGCTTATCGGGACTTTCCTACGAGCAGTACTTC.

The V and J genes are TRBV29-1 and TRBJ2-7; TRBD2 matches 9 bases. CDR1 is SQVTM and CDR2 is ANQGSEA in the germline V gene. This CDR3 is built from 16 residues. Losses at the gene ends were 1 base for V and 4 bases for J; bases not matched to a gene: 11. The CDR3, as DNA: TGCAGCGTTGAAGTCGTTAGCGGGGGCAGAATTTACGAGCAGTACTTC. Its translation: CSVEVVSGGRIYEQYF.

This clone was seen a single time. The rearrangement links TRBV5-1 to TRBJ1-2; D remains ambiguous. The CDR3 is 13 residues long. Germline CDR1 reads SGHRS; CDR2 reads YFSETQ. Deletions cut 2 bases from V and 3 bases from J, with 8 bases between. DNA for the CDR3: TGCGCCAGCAGCTTCGGAGGGTACTATGGCTACACCTTC. Protein product: CASSFGGYYGYTF.

V usage is TRBV30 and J usage is TRBJ2-2; TRBD2 might be the D (5 bases). Germline V lookup: CDR1 GTSNPN, CDR2 SVGIG (reference sequence). Trimming removed 4 bases at V and 5 bases at J, with 5 bases between. The CDR3 runs to 11 residues. CDR3 bases: TGTGCCTGGACGGGAACCGGGGAGCTGTTTTTT. Residues: CAWTGTGELFF.

The chain carries TRBV5-1 and TRBJ2-2, with 7 bases fitting TRBD1. Germline V gene data show CDR1 as SGHRS and CDR2 as YFSETQ. The CDR3 has 15 amino acids. V dropped 0 bases and J dropped 4; count of bases not matched to a gene: 3. CDR3 loop: CASSLGTGGTGELFF. The CDR3 region has the DNA TGCGCCAGCAGCTTGGGGACAGGAGGCACCGGGGAGCTGTTTTTT.

This chain links TRBV6-5 with TRBJ2-1; 9 bases align to TRBD2. The CDR3 consists of 14 residues. CDR1 is MNHEY and CDR2 is SVGAGI in the germline V gene. V lost 5 bases, J lost 4 bases, and 3 bases stayed unmatched. The CDR3 region is CASSSGGRYNEQFF. The CDR3 DNA follows: TGTGCCAGCAGTAGCGGGGGGCGTTACAATGAGCAGTTCTTC.

This chain links TRBV4-2 with TRBJ2-5; D tentatively reads TRBD1 or TRBD2 (6 bases each). The CDR3 consists of 12 residues. In germline, CDR1 is LGHNA, CDR2 YNFKEQ. The CDR3 region has the DNA TGTCCCCCGGGGGCCCGACAGGAGACCCAGTACTTC. As protein: CPPGARQETQYF.

There are a few counts of this clone. The chain recombines TRBV29-1 with TRBJ2-1; weak D call: TRBD2 (6 bases). This CDR3 contains 16 residues. The germline CDR1 and CDR2 sequences are SQVTM and ANQGSEA. V gave up 0 bases and J gave up 3 bases, with 15 bases separating them. The CDR3, as DNA: TGCAGCGTTGAAGACTCGGTTGTAGCGGTCTACAATGAGCAGTTCTTC. Its translation is CSVEDSVVAVYNEQFF.

This chain uses TRBV7-9 with TRBJ2-5; D possibly corresponds to TRBD2 (5 bases). Trimming left V 1 base short and J 3 bases short, with 9 bases between. The CDR3 loop spans 14 amino acids. Germline values: CDR1 SEHNR, CDR2 FQNEAQ (reference sequence). The DNA of the CDR3 is TGTGCCAGCAGCTTAGTGCGGGCTGAAGAGACCCAGTACTTC. Translating gives CASSLVRAEETQYF.

This chain connects TRBV11-2 to TRBJ2-7; the D gene is possibly TRBD2 (5 bases). Germline V lookup: CDR1 SGHAT, CDR2 FQNNGV. V lost 5 bases and J 6 bases, leaving 11 bases between the germline ends. The CDR3 spans 12 residues. DNA for the CDR3: TGTGCCAGCAGCCCCCCCGGAGGCGAGCAGTACTTC. Protein product: CASSPPGGEQYF.

The CDR3, as DNA: TGCGCCAGCAGAGACACAGCGTCGTCACCCCTCCACTTT. Protein sequence: CASRDTASSPLHF. The gene calls are TRBV10-1 and TRBJ1-6, with unresolved D. CDR3 size: 13 residues. From germline, CDR1 is WNHNN and CDR2 SYGVQD (reference sequence). Trimming shortened V by 6 bases and J by 10 bases, and 13 bases separated the two germline ends.

This clone was counted once. The genes are TRBV4-2 and TRBJ2-7; 7 bases align to TRBD2. Germline V gene lookup returns CDR1 LGHNA and CDR2 YNFKEQ. This CDR3 region has 16 residues. V trimming: 0 bases; J trimming: 2 bases; junction bases outside the gene matches: 7. In DNA form, the CDR3 reads TGTGCCAGCAGCCAAGAAAATAGCGGGTCCCCCTACGAGCAGTACTTC. It encodes CASSQENSGSPYEQYF.

J is TRBJ2-6 and V is TRBV27; possibly TRBD2 for D (5 bases). Per the germline V gene, CDR1 is MNHEY and CDR2 is SMNVEV (reference sequence). V shed 8 bases and J shed 1 base, with 6 bases lying between them. This CDR3 has 13 amino acids. The CDR3 DNA is TGTGCCAGCCGGGGATCTGGGGCCAACGTCCTGACTTTC. Its protein product is CASRGSGANVLTF.

The rearrangement uses TRBV11-2 and TRBJ2-7; weak D call: TRBD2 (5 bases). Germline CDR1 and CDR2: SGHAT and FQNNGV. The CDR3 length is 13 residues. Trimming left V 3 bases short and J 1 base short, with 7 bases between. The CDR3 sequence: CASSFGESYEQYF. Here the CDR3 DNA reads TGTGCCAGCAGCTTCGGGGAGTCCTACGAGCAGTACTTC.

V gene TRBV13 combines with J gene TRBJ2-7, with 9 bases lining up with TRBD1. This CDR3 has 15 residues. Trimming at V came to 6 bases and at J to 2 bases, leaving 8 bases not matched to a gene. From germline, CDR1 is PRHDT and CDR2 FYEKMQ (reference sequence). The CDR3 coding sequence is TGTGCCAGCAGTCCCCGGGACAGGGTAACCTACGAGCAGTACTTC. Encoded protein: CASSPRDRVTYEQYF.

The rearrangement joins TRBV16 to TRBJ2-3; D gene ambiguous. This CDR3 is built from 15 residues. V shed 0 bases and J shed 6 bases, with 13 bases lying between them. Germline V CDR1 and CDR2: KGHSY, FQNENV. Written as DNA, the CDR3 is TGTGCCAGCAGCCAATCTCACAGCACACCTGATACGCAGTATTTT. Its translation: CASSQSHSTPDTQYF.

This chain connects TRBV30 to TRBJ2-3; tentative D call: TRBD2 (7 bases). V was cut by 1 base and J by 6 bases, with 17 bases left in between. Germline V gene sequence: CDR1 GTSNPN, CDR2 SVGIG (reference sequence). The CDR3 is 15 residues long. The CDR3 region is CAWSEAGAPWDTQYF. The CDR3 coding sequence is TGTGCCTGGAGTGAGGCGGGGGCTCCCTGGGATACGCAGTATTTT.